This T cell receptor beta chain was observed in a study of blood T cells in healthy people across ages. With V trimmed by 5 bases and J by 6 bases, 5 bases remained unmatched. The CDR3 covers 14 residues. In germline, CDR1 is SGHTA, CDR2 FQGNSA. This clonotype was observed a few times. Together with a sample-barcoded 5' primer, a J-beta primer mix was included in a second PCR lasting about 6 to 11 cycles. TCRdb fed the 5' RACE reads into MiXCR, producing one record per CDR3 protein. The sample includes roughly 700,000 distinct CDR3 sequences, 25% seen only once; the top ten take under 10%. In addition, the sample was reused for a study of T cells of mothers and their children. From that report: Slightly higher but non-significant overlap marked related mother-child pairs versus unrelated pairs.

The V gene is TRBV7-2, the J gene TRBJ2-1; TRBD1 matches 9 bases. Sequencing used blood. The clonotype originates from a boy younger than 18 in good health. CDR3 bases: TGTGCCAGCAGCCGCGGGACAGGGTTCAATGAGCAGTTCTTC. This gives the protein CASSRGTGFNEQFF.